The following is a T cell receptor (beta chain) sequence with its context. Its antigen is not known. A read error is possible here, since a much larger clone lies one base away. TCR beta CDR3 region amplification was performed from RNA transcripts. First-round RT-PCR targeting the TCR CDR3 was performed with the HTBI primer set. TCRdb processed the multiplex PCR reads anew with MiXCR; each CDR3 protein has one entry. The sample consists of around 660,000 distinct CDR3 sequences, 45% of them appearing once. The sample is drawn from a study of T cells in Graves' hyperthyroidism and ophthalmopathy. The study's findings and limits: Ophthalmopathy could be told apart from stable hyperthyroidism with a 13 V-J model. Also found in blood were most expanded thyroid clonotypes above 0.001.

There are 12 residues in the CDR3. Germline V gives CDR1 SQVTM, CDR2 ANQGSEA. V was clipped by 4 bases and J by 4 bases, with 10 bases between them. Sequenced sample: peripheral blood or thyroid tissue (not recorded which). This sequence joins TRBV29-1 and TRBJ2-5; D is unresolved. The receptor comes from an adult man with Graves' disease, either hyperthyroidism or ophthalmopathy (not recorded which). CDR3: CSVVPRRETQYF. In DNA form, the CDR3 reads TGCAGCGTTGTACCCCGGCGAGAGACCCAGTACTTC.